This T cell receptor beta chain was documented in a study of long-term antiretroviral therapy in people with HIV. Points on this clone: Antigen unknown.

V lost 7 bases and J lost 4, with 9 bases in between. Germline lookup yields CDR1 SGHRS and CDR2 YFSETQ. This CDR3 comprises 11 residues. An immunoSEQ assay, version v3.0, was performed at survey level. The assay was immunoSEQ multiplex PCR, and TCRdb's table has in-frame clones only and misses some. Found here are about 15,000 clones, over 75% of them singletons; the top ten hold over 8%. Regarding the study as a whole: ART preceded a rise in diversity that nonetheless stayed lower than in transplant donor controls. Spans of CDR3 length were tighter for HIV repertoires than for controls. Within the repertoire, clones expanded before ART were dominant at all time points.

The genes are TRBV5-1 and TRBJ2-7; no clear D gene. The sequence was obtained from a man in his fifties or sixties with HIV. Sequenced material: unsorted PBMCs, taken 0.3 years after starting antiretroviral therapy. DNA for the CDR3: TGCGCCAGCGGCGGTGAATACGAGCAGTACTTC. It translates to CASGGEYEQYF.